This T cell receptor beta chain was retrieved from a study of CXCR3-negative and CXCR3-positive naive CD8 T cells. UMI-labeled TRB cDNA libraries were prepared by 5' RACE. Each CDR3 protein gets one entry in TCRdb, which reprocessed the 5' RACE reads and gives no DNA. In total, the table holds 120,000 to 150,000 distinct CDR3 sequences. Findings and caveats of the study: Naive cells positive for CXCR3 carried more hydrophobic TRB CDR3s than CXCR3-negative ones. Naive CXCR3-positive and CXCR3-negative cells shared TRBV-TRBJ usage; memory cells diverged. Most assays were run on fresh PBMCs (CXCR3 expression partially decreased after cryopreservation).

Note on this clonotype: Its antigen remains unknown.

The material sequenced was naive CXCR3+ CD8+ T cells from blood. The sample's subset: CD45RO-CCR7+CD27+CD95- naive CD8+ T cells expressing CXCR3 (TNR3+). The source is a human donor in good health. Some clones in this sample may be carry-over from other donors' samples.

This CDR3 is CASSPRGLADYEQYF. V and J are TRBV27 and TRBJ2-7; TCRdb returns TRBD2, unconfirmable since there is no DNA. Germline CDR1 and CDR2: MNHEY and SMNVEV (reference sequence). The CDR3 spans 15 residues.